The text below deals with one T cell receptor (beta chain). Its antigen is unknown. The record has no base qualities; no much larger clone is one base away. CDR1 and CDR2 were assigned from the germline V gene as MDHEN and SYDVKM. From cysteine to phenylalanine, the CDR3 is 15 amino acids long. Kept here is only the CDR3 DNA, which spans 45 bases and is read in frame from base 1. The trim is 5 bases for V and 4 bases for J, with a gap of 16 bases between the germline ends. The study evaluated CTLA-4 blockade (ipilimumab) given together with focal radiation therapy in patients who had chemo-refractory metastatic non-small-cell lung cancer. The library was obtained by the immunoSEQ multiplex PCR assay. TCRdb limited this immuneACCESS table to in-frame rearrangements with V and J called. A share of clones is missing; checked studies link under half to unresolved V genes, and the rest is unexplained. This sample has tens of thousands of clones in its table, and roughly 81% of those were observed once. The top ten hold around 4.4% of the sample.

The data belong to a study of radiotherapy plus CTLA-4 blockade in lung cancer (dated by TCRdb to 2016 to 2018). Looking at the study overall: Among the enrolled patients, about 19% had an objective response, and about 29% reached disease control.

Overall study outcomes, separate from this receptor: The strongest predictors of response were reported to be early dynamic shifts in blood T cell clones along with a rise in serum interferon-beta following radiation. After treatment with radiotherapy and ipilimumab, TCR clones that originated in tumors expanded in peripheral blood.

The sequencing used peripheral blood, collected from a patient treated with radiotherapy plus ipilimumab. The sequence is built from TRBV28 and TRBJ2-3; the D segment could be TRBD1, given 5 matching bases. The sequence was obtained from a human donor with non-small cell lung cancer whose response to radiotherapy plus ipilimumab could not be evaluated. The sequence in DNA is TGTGCCAGCAGTCCCACCACAGGAAGGGCAGATACGCAGTATTTT. Translated, it reads CASSPTTGRADTQYF. The variable domain in full, with residues beyond the CDR3 obtained from the reference TRBV28 and TRBJ2-3 genes, is DVKVTQSSRYLVKRTGEKVFLECVQDMDHENMFWYRQDPGLGLRLIYFSYDVKMKEKGDIPEGYSVSREKKERFSLILESASTNQTSMYLCASSPTTGRADTQYFGPGTRLTVL.